Below are 9 T cell receptor beta chains sequenced from a single sample in a study of T cell responses to AZD1222 COVID-19 vaccine. Assay used: immunoSEQ multiplex PCR; TCRdb lists only in-frame clones, some missing. The table has over 85,000 clones, roughly 90% seen once. The sequenced sample was peripheral blood, obtained on day 0 of AZD1222 vaccination. Receptors originate from an adult in good health.

The chain is built from TRBV6-1 and TRBJ1-1; the D is unclear. The germline gives CDR1 MNHNS, CDR2 SASEGT. Between the trimmed V and J ends, which lost 2 bases and 3 bases, there was a span of 7 bases. The CDR3 is 13 amino acids. The CDR3 loop reads CASSERVDTEAFF. The CDR3 DNA reads TGTGCCAGCAGTGAAAGGGTGGACACTGAAGCTTTCTTT.

This clone was detected once. V usage is TRBV7-8 and J usage is TRBJ1-6; D ambiguous. This CDR3 has 13 residues. V was shortened by 11 bases and J by 8 bases, with 16 bases between the two germline ends. Per germline, CDR1 SGHVS and CDR2 FQNEAQ. CDR3 loop: CAGSPLRDSPLHF. In DNA form, the CDR3 reads TGTGCCGGATCCCCCCTTCGTGATTCACCCCTCCACTTT.

This chain connects TRBV14 to TRBJ2-5; D is undetermined. V was shortened by 5 bases and J by 2 bases, with 9 bases between the two germline ends. Germline lookup yields CDR1 SGHDN and CDR2 FVKESK. The CDR3 contains 13 residues. Here the CDR3 DNA reads TGTGCCAGCAGCTCTTTTACGCAAGAGACCCAGTACTTC. It translates to CASSSFTQETQYF.

The chain combines TRBV11-2 with TRBJ1-3; possibly TRBD1 for D (5 bases). With 5 bases removed from V and 2 bases from J, the gap between germline ends came to 13 bases. Germline V gene data show CDR1 as SGHAT and CDR2 as FQNNGV. The CDR3 spans 15 residues. The CDR3 DNA reads TGTGCCAGCAGCGGCCCGGGGGGGACTGGAAACACCATATATTTT. This gives the protein CASSGPGGTGNTIYF.

The chain carries TRBV6-2 or TRBV6-3 and TRBJ1-2; D remains unclear. V gave up 2 bases and J gave up 8 bases, with 9 bases separating them. The germline gives CDR1 MNHEY, CDR2 SVGEGT. This CDR3 region has 12 residues. The CDR3 region is CASSYVVDGYTF. The CDR3 DNA sequence: TGTGCCAGCAGTTACGTGGTTGACGGCTACACCTTC.

The CDR3 sequence is CASMEGTYNTGELFF. CDR3 nucleotides: TGTGCCAGTATGGAAGGGACTTACAACACCGGGGAGCTGTTTTTT. J is TRBJ2-2 and V is TRBV19; maybe TRBD2 (6 bases). CDR3 length equals 15 residues. Germline V gene data show CDR1 as LNHDA and CDR2 as SQIVND (reference sequence). The germline V and J ends were trimmed by 7 bases and 2 bases, with 14 bases remaining between them. Full variable domain (missing parts from reference TRBV19 and TRBJ2-2): DGGITQSPKYLFRKEGQNVTLSCEQNLNHDAMYWYRQDPGQGLRLIYYSQIVNDFQKGDIAEGYSVSREKKESFPLTVTSAQKNPTAFYLCASMEGTYNTGELFFGEGSRLTVL.

The chain recombines TRBV4-2 with TRBJ1-5; no clear D. Trimming cost V 0 bases and J 4 bases, with 13 bases left between them. The CDR3 is 16 residues long. Germline CDR1 LGHNA, CDR2 YNFKEQ. For the CDR3, the DNA is TGTGCCAGCAGCCAAGATCCAGGCTTTGGGAATCAGCCCCAGCATTTT. This sequence encodes CASSQDPGFGNQPQHF.

In DNA form, the CDR3 reads TGTGCCAGCAACGCGGCTTGGGAGCAGTACTTC. Its protein is CASNAAWEQYF. The chain recombines TRBV6-5 with TRBJ2-7; no definite D call. Trimming took 7 bases from V and 7 from J, leaving 11 bases between them. The CDR3 totals 11 residues. Germline lookup yields CDR1 MNHEY and CDR2 SVGAGI.

The rearrangement uses TRBV4-1 and TRBJ1-2; no clear D gene. Germline CDR1 reads MGHRA; CDR2 reads YSYEKL. V was trimmed by 1 base and J by 8 bases, leaving 11 bases between them. The CDR3 covers 13 residues. CDR3 coding DNA: TGCGCCAGCAGCCAAGGACTTTGGGAGGGCTACACCTTC. It encodes CASSQGLWEGYTF.